Shown below are 22 T cell receptor beta chains from a single sample sequenced in a study of blood T cell repertoires in COVID-19. Generated by immunoSEQ multiplex PCR, the TCRdb table keeps only in-frame clones and is missing some. This table has about 350,000 clones, more than 70% appearing once. Sequencing was performed on peripheral blood. These receptors originate from a woman aged 60 to 75 with COVID-19, enrolled during active disease.

The chain couples TRBV28 to TRBJ2-5, with TRBD2 matching 7 bases. The CDR3 is 16 residues long. V trimming: 5 bases; J trimming: 7 bases; junction bases outside the gene matches: 16. Looked up from germline, CDR1 is MDHEN and CDR2 is SYDVKM. Here the CDR3 DNA reads TGTGCCAGCAGTGATCTCAGCGGGGCCGAGAGGGGGACCCAGTACTTC. Protein product: CASSDLSGAERGTQYF.

This clone has a single count. This rearrangement joins TRBV3-1 (or the pseudogene TRBV3-2) to TRBJ2-1, with 15 nucleotides matching TRBD2. Germline V gives CDR1 LGHDT, CDR2 YNNKEL (reference sequence). Unmatched junction bases numbered 8, after V lost 0 bases and J lost 11 bases. The CDR3 runs 17 residues. CDR3 DNA: TGTGCCAGCAGCCAAGATGGACTAGCGGGGGGGCGTCATAAGCAGTTCTTC. It specifies CASSQDGLAGGRHKQFF.

This clone was seen once. V gene TRBV19 combines with J gene TRBJ2-2; maybe TRBD1 (6 bases). Trimming shortened V by 7 bases and J by 4 bases, and 10 bases separated the two germline ends. Per the germline V gene, CDR1 is LNHDA and CDR2 is SQIVND (reference sequence). This CDR3 has 13 amino acids. CDR3 in amino acids: CASNRVFTGELFF. The CDR3 DNA sequence: TGTGCCAGTAACAGGGTGTTCACCGGGGAGCTGTTTTTT.

The chain couples TRBV6-5 to TRBJ1-2; maybe TRBD1 (6 bases). CDR1 is MNHEY and CDR2 is SVGAGI in the germline V gene. Trimming removed 2 bases at V and 2 bases at J, with 15 bases between. The CDR3 is 16 amino acids. DNA for the CDR3: TGTGCCAGCAGTTACCTTATTCACAGGGAAAACTATGGCTACACCTTC. The encoded protein is CASSYLIHRENYGYTF.

In this sample, this clone turned up once. The gene calls are TRBV29-1 and TRBJ1-1, with no clear D. This CDR3 is built from 11 residues. Germline V gene data show CDR1 as SQVTM and CDR2 as ANQGSEA. V gave up 0 bases and J gave up 7 bases, with 6 bases separating them. The CDR3 nucleotides are TGCAGCGTTGAAGAGGGCAGTGAAGCTTTCTTT. Translated, it gives CSVEEGSEAFF. The variable domain in full, completed from reference TRBV29-1 and TRBJ1-1, reads SAVISQKPSRDICQRGTSLTIQCQVDSQVTMMFWYRQQPGQSLTLIATANQGSEATYESGFVIDKFPISRPNLTFSTLTVSNMSPEDSSIYLCSVEEGSEAFFGQGTRLTVV.

This sequence joins TRBV28 and TRBJ2-1; 7 bases line up with TRBD1. J was trimmed by 6 bases and V by 6 bases; bases with no gene match: 5. CDR3 size: 13 residues. CDR1 is MDHEN, CDR2 SYDVKM, per germline. The CDR3 region is CASRQGKVNEQFF. The CDR3 coding sequence is TGTGCCAGCAGACAGGGGAAGGTCAATGAGCAGTTCTTC.

This clone was seen a single time. The rearrangement links TRBV5-6 to TRBJ2-5; D gene ambiguous. Trimming took off 4 bases at V and 4 bases at J, with 20 bases between the two ends. CDR1 is SGHDT, CDR2 YYEEEE, per germline. CDR3 length equals 16 residues. The DNA of the CDR3 is TGTGCCAGCAGCACACCCCGGTCGGGTAATAGAGAGACCCAGTACTTC. Protein product: CASSTPRSGNRETQYF.

The chain employs TRBV2 and TRBJ1-3, with D possibly TRBD1 on 6 matching bases. The CDR3 spans 16 residues. V lost 4 bases and J lost 0, with 13 bases in between. The germline V gene encodes CDR1 SNHLY and CDR2 FYNNEI. The CDR3 DNA follows: TGTGCCAGCAGTGTCGACAGGCCTTACTCTGGAAACACCATATATTTT. It translates to CASSVDRPYSGNTIYF.

The V and J genes are TRBV6-6 and TRBJ1-2, with 9 bases identical to TRBD1. The CDR3 is 14 residues long. V was pared by 6 bases and J by 5 bases, with 7 bases of the junction left unmatched. CDR1 is MNHNY and CDR2 is SVGAGI in the germline V gene (reference sequence). The CDR3 region is CASRPGTGIYGYTF. The CDR3 nucleotides read TGTGCCAGCAGACCCGGGACAGGGATTTATGGCTACACCTTC.

The V gene is TRBV24-1, the J gene TRBJ2-5; D might be TRBD1 (6 bases). The germline V and J ends were trimmed by 2 bases and 6 bases, with 9 bases remaining between them. The CDR3 is made up of 13 amino acids. The germline V gene encodes CDR1 KGHDR and CDR2 SFDVKD. CDR3 DNA: TGTGCCACCAGTGATTCCAGGGGAAAGACCCAGTACTTC. This sequence encodes CATSDSRGKTQYF.

The rearrangement joins TRBV6-5 to TRBJ1-1; 10 bases agree with TRBD1. CDR1 and CDR2 (germline): MNHEY, SVGAGI. The CDR3 runs to 15 residues. V lost 5 bases, J lost 4 bases, and 7 bases stayed unmatched. The CDR3 sequence is CASSKRQGAGTEAFF. CDR3 bases: TGTGCCAGCAGTAAGCGACAGGGGGCAGGCACTGAAGCTTTCTTT.

This clone has a single count. The chain employs TRBV4-1 and TRBJ2-7; the D gene is possibly TRBD1 (5 bases). The V end was cut by 2 bases, the J end by 0 bases, with 11 bases between. The CDR3 contains 15 residues. Germline values: CDR1 MGHRA, CDR2 YSYEKL. The CDR3 is CASSQPRGSSYEQYF. In DNA form, the CDR3 reads TGCGCCAGCAGCCAACCAAGGGGCAGCTCCTACGAGCAGTACTTC.

The rearrangement links TRBV2 to TRBJ1-1; D unclear. The CDR3 spans 10 residues. The ends were cut back, 1 base at V and 11 bases at J, with 5 bases in the middle. Looked up from germline, CDR1 is SNHLY and CDR2 is FYNNEI. For the CDR3, the DNA is TGTGCCAGCAGTGAAGTCCTCGCTTTCTTT. Translating it yields CASSEVLAFF.

The rearrangement uses TRBV28 and TRBJ1-5, with 9 bases fitting TRBD1. The CDR3 totals 13 residues. After removal of 10 bases from V and 6 bases from J, the junction contained 7 bases not matched to a gene. The germline V gene encodes CDR1 MDHEN and CDR2 SYDVKM. CDR3 bases: TGTGCCATCCAGGGACAGGGCGGTCAGCCCCAGCATTTT. This sequence encodes CAIQGQGGQPQHF.

CDR3 sequence: CASSFRVGIEAFF. The CDR3 DNA follows: TGTGCCAGCAGCTTCAGGGTGGGGATCGAAGCTTTCTTT. The chain couples TRBV5-6 to TRBJ1-1; possibly TRBD1 for D (5 bases). Germline-derived CDR1 and CDR2 are SGHDT and YYEEEE. This CDR3 has 13 amino acids. Trimming removed 2 bases from V and 8 bases from J, with 13 bases in between.

The V call is TRBV4-1, the J call TRBJ1-2; D uncertain. The V end lost 0 bases, the J end lost 4 bases, and 18 bases lay between the germline ends. Germline V gives CDR1 MGHRA, CDR2 YSYEKL. This CDR3 contains 17 residues. The CDR3 here is CASSQEVGGSRTYGYTF. The CDR3 nucleotides read TGCGCCAGCAGCCAAGAGGTCGGAGGATCTCGTACCTATGGCTACACCTTC.

CDR3 protein: CASSFHHNTEAFF. CDR3 nucleotide sequence: TGTGCCAGCAGCTTCCATCATAACACTGAAGCTTTCTTT. This chain links TRBV7-9 with TRBJ1-1, with no clear D. V lost 3 bases to trimming and J lost 2 bases, with 7 bases between them. CDR1 is SEHNR and CDR2 is FQNEAQ in the germline V gene (reference sequence). This CDR3 spans 13 amino acids.

V gene TRBV7-9 combines with J gene TRBJ2-5; D perhaps matches TRBD2 (6 bases). V gave up 5 bases and J gave up 4 bases, with 11 bases separating them. Germline CDR1 reads SEHNR; CDR2 reads FQNEAQ (reference sequence). CDR3 length: 13 amino acids. In DNA, the CDR3 is TGTGCCAGCAGCCTCGGGAGCGTAGAGACCCAGTACTTC. Protein product: CASSLGSVETQYF.

This clone appeared a single time. The rearrangement links TRBV5-1 to TRBJ2-7; TRBD2 matches at 15 bases. The germline V gene encodes CDR1 SGHRS and CDR2 YFSETQ. V lost 7 bases, J lost 7 bases, and 9 bases stayed unmatched. This CDR3 comprises 15 residues. CDR3 in DNA: TGCGCCAGCTCCCGTGCGGGACTAGCGGGAGGTGAGCAGTACTTC. It encodes CASSRAGLAGGEQYF.

The genes are TRBV18 and TRBJ1-5, with D unclear. Per the germline V gene, CDR1 is KGHSH and CDR2 is LQKENI. Trimming removed 5 bases from V and 1 base from J, with 12 bases in between. The CDR3 runs to 15 residues. The CDR3 nucleotides read TGTGCCAGCTCAGAACTCGCGAAGAGCAATCAGCCCCAGCATTTT. This sequence encodes CASSELAKSNQPQHF. Together with reference TRBV18 and TRBJ1-5, the CDR3 gives the full variable domain: NAGVMQNPRHLVRRRGQEARLRCSPMKGHSHVYWYRQLPEEGLKFMVYLQKENIIDESGMPKERFSAEFPKEGPSILRIQQVVRGDSAAYFCASSELAKSNQPQHFGDGTRLSIL.

The gene calls are TRBV2 and TRBJ1-5; no clear D gene. CDR3 length equals 14 residues. The V gene lost 4 bases and the J gene lost 0 bases, with 7 bases spanning the gap. From germline, CDR1 is SNHLY and CDR2 FYNNEI. CDR3 sequence (DNA): TGTGCCAGCAGTGGCGGCAATAGCAATCAGCCCCAGCATTTT. As protein: CASSGGNSNQPQHF.

J is TRBJ1-1 and V is TRBV29-1, with no clear D. V was pared by 2 bases and J by 0 bases, with 7 bases between. The CDR3 is 13 residues long. Per the germline V gene, CDR1 is SQVTM and CDR2 is ANQGSEA. Here the CDR3 DNA reads TGCAGCGTTGAAAAAGGAGTGAACACTGAAGCTTTCTTT. This sequence encodes CSVEKGVNTEAFF.